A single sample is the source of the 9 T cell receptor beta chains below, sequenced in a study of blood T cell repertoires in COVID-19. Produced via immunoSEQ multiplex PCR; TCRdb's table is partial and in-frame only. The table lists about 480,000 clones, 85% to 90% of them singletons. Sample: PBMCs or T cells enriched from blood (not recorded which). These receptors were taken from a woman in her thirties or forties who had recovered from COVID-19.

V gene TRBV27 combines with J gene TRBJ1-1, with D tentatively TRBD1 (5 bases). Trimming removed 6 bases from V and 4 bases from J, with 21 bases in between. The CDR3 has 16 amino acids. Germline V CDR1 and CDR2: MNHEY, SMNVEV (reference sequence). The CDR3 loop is CASRVSRESRATEAFF. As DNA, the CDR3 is TGTGCCAGCAGGGTAAGTCGCGAGAGCAGGGCCACTGAAGCTTTCTTT.

DNA of the CDR3: TGTGCCAGCAGCCCCTACAGGGGGCGCGGCACAGATACGCAGTATTTT. As protein: CASSPYRGRGTDTQYF. This chain connects TRBV5-4 to TRBJ2-3; 9 nucleotides agree with TRBD1. The CDR3 has 16 residues. Germline V gene lookup returns CDR1 SGHNT and CDR2 YYREEE (reference sequence). Trimming at V came to 4 bases and at J to 1 base, leaving 7 bases not matched to a gene.

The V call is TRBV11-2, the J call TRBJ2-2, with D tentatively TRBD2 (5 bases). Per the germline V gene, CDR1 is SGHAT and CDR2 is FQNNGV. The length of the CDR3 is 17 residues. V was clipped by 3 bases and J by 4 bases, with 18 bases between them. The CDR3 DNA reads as TGTGCCAGCAGCTTCTCCATCGCTGGGAGCGTCACCGGGGAGCTGTTTTTT. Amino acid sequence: CASSFSIAGSVTGELFF.

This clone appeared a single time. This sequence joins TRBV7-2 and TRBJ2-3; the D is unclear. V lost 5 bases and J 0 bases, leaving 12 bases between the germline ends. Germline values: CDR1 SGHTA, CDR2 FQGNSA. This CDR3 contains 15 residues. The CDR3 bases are TGTGCCAGCAGCCCCTCGGTTACTAGCACAGATACGCAGTATTTT. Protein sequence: CASSPSVTSTDTQYF.

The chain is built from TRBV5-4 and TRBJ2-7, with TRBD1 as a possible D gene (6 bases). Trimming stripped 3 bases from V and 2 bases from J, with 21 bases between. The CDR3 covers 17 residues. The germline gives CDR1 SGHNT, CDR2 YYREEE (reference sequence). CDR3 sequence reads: CASSSQGWDTLPYEQYF. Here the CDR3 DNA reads TGTGCCAGCAGCTCCCAGGGGTGGGACACCCTTCCCTACGAGCAGTACTTC.

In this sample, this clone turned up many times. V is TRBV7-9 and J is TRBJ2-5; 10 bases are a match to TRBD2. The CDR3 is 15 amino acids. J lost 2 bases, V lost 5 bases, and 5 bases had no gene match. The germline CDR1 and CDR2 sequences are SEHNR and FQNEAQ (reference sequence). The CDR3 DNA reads TGTGCCAGCAGCCCCGGGACTAGCGCACAAGAGACCCAGTACTTC. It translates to CASSPGTSAQETQYF.

CDR3 in DNA: TGTGCCAGCAGTTACTATGGGACAGAGTACGAGCAGTACTTC. As protein: CASSYYGTEYEQYF. This chain links TRBV6-5 with TRBJ2-7, with 7 nucleotides matching TRBD1. CDR1 and CDR2 (germline): MNHEY, SVGAGI. Unmatched junction bases numbered 4, after V lost 1 base and J lost 4 bases. This CDR3 is built from 14 residues.

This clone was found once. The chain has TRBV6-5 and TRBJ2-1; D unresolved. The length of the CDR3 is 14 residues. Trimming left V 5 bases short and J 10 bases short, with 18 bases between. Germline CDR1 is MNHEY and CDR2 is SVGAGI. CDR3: CASSHPGSAREQFF. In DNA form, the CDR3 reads TGTGCCAGCAGTCACCCCGGGTCAGCCCGGGAGCAGTTCTTC.

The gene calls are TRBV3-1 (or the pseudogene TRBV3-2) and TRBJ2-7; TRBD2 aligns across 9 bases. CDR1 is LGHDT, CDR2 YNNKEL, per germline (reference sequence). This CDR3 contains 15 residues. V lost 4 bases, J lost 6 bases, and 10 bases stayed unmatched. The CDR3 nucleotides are TGTGCCAGCAGCCTCGGACTAGCGCGTTCTTTCGAGCAGTACTTC. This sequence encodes CASSLGLARSFEQYF.